The 26 T cell receptor beta chains presented below share a single source sample, sequenced in a study of STAT5B mutations in CD4+ large granular lymphocyte leukemia. Profiled with immunoSEQ multiplex PCR; TCRdb holds only in-frame clones, not every one. The data contain about 35,000 clones, roughly 82% of them singletons. The material sequenced was CD4+ T cells from blood buffy coats. Receptors originate from a human donor in good health.

V is TRBV18 and J is TRBJ2-3; the D is unclear. The V and J ends lost 3 bases and 3 bases respectively, with 19 bases between them. The germline gives CDR1 KGHSH, CDR2 LQKENI. CDR3 length equals 17 residues. CDR3 protein: CASSPRVAGPQTDTQYF. The DNA for the CDR3 is TGTGCCAGCTCACCCCGGGTAGCAGGACCTCAGACAGATACGCAGTATTTT.

This clone was recorded a few times. DNA for the CDR3: TGCGCCAGCAGCCGGGTAGGGCCTAATGAAAAACTGTTTTTT. Amino acids: CASSRVGPNEKLFF. This rearrangement joins TRBV4-1 to TRBJ1-4; D gene ambiguous. CDR3 size: 14 residues. Germline values: CDR1 MGHRA, CDR2 YSYEKL. Trimming removed 4 bases from V and 3 bases from J, with 9 bases in between.

The J gene is TRBJ2-1, the V gene TRBV5-1; 14 bases are a match to TRBD2. Germline-derived CDR1 and CDR2 are SGHRS and YFSETQ. V lost 3 bases, J lost 14 bases, and 4 bases stayed unmatched. There are 13 residues in the CDR3. The CDR3 region has the DNA TGCGCCAGCAGCTCGACTAGCGGGAGGGTTAAGTTCTTC. Translating it yields CASSSTSGRVKFF.

This chain links TRBV11-2 with TRBJ2-1; D is ambiguous. The CDR3 has 15 amino acids. The V and J ends lost 1 base and 7 bases respectively, with 14 bases between them. Looked up from germline, CDR1 is SGHAT and CDR2 is FQNNGV. The CDR3 sequence: CASSLASGFRNEQFF. DNA of the CDR3: TGTGCCAGCAGCTTAGCCAGTGGGTTTCGGAATGAGCAGTTCTTC.

V and J are TRBV11-3 and TRBJ2-5; D possibly uses TRBD1 or TRBD2 (5 bases each). Germline V lookup: CDR1 SGHNT, CDR2 YENEEA. The V and J ends lost 2 bases and 5 bases respectively, with 18 bases between them. The CDR3 has 16 residues. DNA for the CDR3: TGTGCCAGCAGCTTACGGGACCGACACGGGGAGGAGACCCAGTACTTC. Residues: CASSLRDRHGEETQYF.

The chain joins TRBV5-6 to TRBJ2-1; 13 bases are a match to TRBD2. V lost 1 base, J lost 4 bases, and 2 bases stayed unmatched. The germline CDR1 and CDR2 sequences are SGHDT and YYEEEE. This CDR3 contains 16 residues. CDR3 nucleotide sequence: TGTGCCAGCAGCTTGACTAGCGGGAGGGGATACAATGAGCAGTTCTTC. This sequence encodes CASSLTSGRGYNEQFF.

This chain uses TRBV7-9 with TRBJ2-2; TRBD2 matches at 10 bases. The germline gives CDR1 SEHNR, CDR2 FQNEAQ (reference sequence). With V trimmed by 3 bases and J by 3 bases, 1 base remained unmatched. The CDR3 totals 15 residues. The CDR3 sequence: CASSFGTSDTGELFF. The CDR3 DNA reads TGTGCCAGCAGCTTTGGGACTAGCGACACCGGGGAGCTGTTTTTT.

Only a few counts were recorded for this clone. The chain couples TRBV27 to TRBJ2-7; TRBD1 matches at 9 bases. Germline V gene sequence: CDR1 MNHEY, CDR2 SMNVEV (reference sequence). CDR3 length equals 14 residues. With 4 bases clipped from V and 6 bases from J, the junction kept 7 bases outside the gene matches. CDR3 amino acids: CASSSGQGLGEQYF. The CDR3 DNA reads as TGTGCCAGCAGTTCGGGACAGGGTCTCGGCGAGCAGTACTTC.

This chain links TRBV6-5 with TRBJ1-1; the D is unclear. Trimming shortened V by 8 bases and J by 0 bases, and 7 bases separated the two germline ends. There are 12 residues in the CDR3. Germline CDR1 reads MNHEY; CDR2 reads SVGAGI. CDR3 region: CASGRMNTEAFF. For the CDR3, the DNA is TGTGCCAGCGGGAGGATGAACACTGAAGCTTTCTTT.

The CDR3 loop is CASSLDREGYGYTF. In DNA form, the CDR3 reads TGCGCCAGCAGCTTAGACAGGGAGGGCTATGGCTACACCTTC. V is TRBV5-1 and J is TRBJ1-2; 7 bases are a match to TRBD1. CDR1 and CDR2 (germline): SGHRS, YFSETQ. The CDR3 is 14 amino acids. V was clipped by 2 bases and J by 4 bases; unmatched bases: 5.

This chain connects TRBV5-4 to TRBJ1-4; no firm D call. The CDR3 is 13 amino acids. The germline gives CDR1 SGHNT, CDR2 YYREEE (reference sequence). V lost 5 bases to trimming and J lost 10 bases, with 15 bases between them. The CDR3 coding sequence is TGTGCCAGCAGGGACGGAAGGGAAGGAAAACTGTTTTTT. Its protein is CASRDGREGKLFF.

This chain links TRBV6-6 with TRBJ2-2, with 7 bases lining up with TRBD1. The junction had 7 bases not matched to a gene; V was cut back by 5 bases and J by 7 bases. Germline V gene sequence: CDR1 MNHNY, CDR2 SVGAGI (reference sequence). CDR3 size: 14 residues. CDR3 region: CASSRGQAIGELFF. CDR3 sequence (DNA): TGTGCCAGCAGTCGAGGACAGGCTATCGGGGAGCTGTTTTTT.

Points on this clone: Other nucleotide sequences in the sample specify the same CDR3. The chain combines TRBV10-3 with TRBJ1-2; the D is unclear. CDR1 is ENHRY and CDR2 is SYGVKD in the germline V gene. CDR3 length equals 12 residues. The V and J ends lost 2 bases and 5 bases respectively, with 6 bases between them. CDR3 nucleotide sequence: TGTGCCATCAGTGAGAGCGGTTATGGCTACACCTTC. Translated: CAISESGYGYTF.

The rearrangement links TRBV27 to TRBJ2-1; 8 bases match TRBD2. Trimming took 3 bases from V and 9 from J; bases not matched to a gene: 10. Per the germline V gene, CDR1 is MNHEY and CDR2 is SMNVEV (reference sequence). This CDR3 is built from 15 residues. CDR3 DNA sequence: TGTGCCAGCAGTTTCGTCAGCGGGAGAAGGGGTGAGCAGTTCTTC. Translated: CASSFVSGRRGEQFF.

V usage is TRBV18 and J usage is TRBJ2-7; tentative D call: TRBD2 (5 bases). The CDR3 sequence is 14 residues long. Germline V gene sequence: CDR1 KGHSH, CDR2 LQKENI. V lost 5 bases and J lost 2, with 13 bases in between. DNA of the CDR3: TGTGCCAGCTCAAGCGGCCCGAATCCCTACGAGCAGTACTTC. Translating it yields CASSSGPNPYEQYF.

V gene TRBV9 combines with J gene TRBJ1-3; D call uncertain. The CDR3 consists of 15 residues. V was shortened by 4 bases and J by 2 bases, with 13 bases between the two germline ends. Germline V lookup: CDR1 SGDLS, CDR2 YYNGEE. The CDR3 sequence is CASSRLLGTGNTIYF. In nucleotides, the CDR3 is TGTGCCAGCAGCCGTCTGTTGGGGACTGGAAACACCATATATTTT.

The chain joins TRBV2 to TRBJ2-7, with D tentatively TRBD2 (6 bases). Trimming shortened V by 6 bases and J by 2 bases, and 8 bases separated the two germline ends. Germline V gene data show CDR1 as SNHLY and CDR2 as FYNNEI. The CDR3 totals 12 residues. The CDR3 sequence: CASRREAYEQYF. In nucleotides, the CDR3 is TGTGCCAGCAGAAGGGAGGCCTACGAGCAGTACTTC.

This chain uses TRBV6-1 with TRBJ2-4; D is possibly TRBD1 (6 bases). Trimming cost V 6 bases and J 7 bases, with 19 bases left between them. This CDR3 is built from 15 residues. Germline V gene lookup returns CDR1 MNHNS and CDR2 SASEGT. CDR3 DNA: TGTGCCAGCAGAGCCGCGGGCTCAGGGGACAACATTCAGTACTTC. It specifies CASRAAGSGDNIQYF.

This clone appeared a single time. The chain combines TRBV18 with TRBJ1-6; 8 bases match TRBD1. In germline, CDR1 is KGHSH, CDR2 LQKENI. Trimming cost V 5 bases and J 9 bases; bases outside gene matches: 0. This CDR3 has 12 amino acids. CDR3 nucleotides: TGTGCCAGCTCAACAGGGGGTTCACCCCTCCACTTT. It specifies CASSTGGSPLHF.

This chain uses TRBV10-2 with TRBJ1-1; 12 bases are shared with TRBD1. CDR1 and CDR2 from the germline V gene are WSHSY and SAAADI. The CDR3 has 18 amino acids. V shed 7 bases and J 4 bases; nucleotides not matched to a gene: 16. CDR3 sequence: CASISRVRDRGHGTEAFF. CDR3 bases: TGCGCCAGCATCTCGAGGGTCCGGGACAGGGGGCATGGCACTGAAGCTTTCTTT.

This clone was seen a handful of times. The genes are TRBV11-2 and TRBJ1-1; TRBD1 agrees at 8 bases. The CDR3 totals 17 residues. V trimming: 8 bases; J trimming: 5 bases; junction bases outside the gene matches: 19. Germline V CDR1 and CDR2: SGHAT, FQNNGV. The CDR3 region has the DNA TGTGCCAGCGCGAAGGGGGGCAGGGGGCTGATCATTACTGAAGCTTTCTTT. Its protein is CASAKGGRGLIITEAFF.

A single count supports this clone. The chain links TRBV11-2 to TRBJ2-7, with D maybe TRBD1 (6 bases). The germline CDR1 and CDR2 sequences are SGHAT and FQNNGV. The V and J ends lost 1 base and 0 bases respectively, with 10 bases between them. CDR3 length: 15 amino acids. The CDR3 nucleotides read TGTGCCAGCAGCTTAGGCAGGGGAACCTCCTACGAGCAGTACTTC. This encodes CASSLGRGTSYEQYF.

The chain is built from TRBV10-2 and TRBJ1-5, with TRBD1 identical over 9 bases. This CDR3 is 17 amino acids long. The germline V gene encodes CDR1 WSHSY and CDR2 SAAADI. After removal of 3 bases from V and 2 bases from J, the junction contained 8 bases not matched to a gene. In DNA form, the CDR3 reads TGCGCCAGCAGTGAAGGGGACAGGGTAGGAGGCAATCAGCCCCAGCATTTT. The encoded protein is CASSEGDRVGGNQPQHF.

The CDR3 sequence is CASSPPARGFGYTF. CDR3 sequence (DNA): TGTGCCAGCAGCCCCCCCGCCAGGGGCTTTGGCTACACCTTC. V is TRBV6-6 and J is TRBJ1-2, with D possibly matching TRBD1 (6 bases). CDR3 length equals 14 residues. The V end lost 6 bases, the J end lost 7 bases, and 18 bases lay between the germline ends. The germline CDR1 and CDR2 sequences are MNHNY and SVGAGI (reference sequence).

V usage is TRBV5-1 and J usage is TRBJ1-2; 10 positions match TRBD1. The V segment lost 4 bases and the J segment 5 bases; nucleotides outside the gene matches: 5. The germline gives CDR1 SGHRS, CDR2 YFSETQ. This CDR3 has 14 residues. In nucleotides, the CDR3 is TGCGCCAGCAGCCGGGACAGGGGATCTTATGGCTACACCTTC. It is translated as CASSRDRGSYGYTF.

The chain joins TRBV5-4 to TRBJ1-4; no reliable D call. The V end lost 0 bases, the J end lost 8 bases, and 14 bases lay between the germline ends. This CDR3 contains 15 residues. CDR1 is SGHNT and CDR2 is YYREEE in the germline V gene (reference sequence). The CDR3 region is CASSLGPRGEEKLFF. The CDR3 nucleotides are TGTGCCAGCAGCTTGGGACCCCGGGGAGAAGAAAAACTGTTTTTT.